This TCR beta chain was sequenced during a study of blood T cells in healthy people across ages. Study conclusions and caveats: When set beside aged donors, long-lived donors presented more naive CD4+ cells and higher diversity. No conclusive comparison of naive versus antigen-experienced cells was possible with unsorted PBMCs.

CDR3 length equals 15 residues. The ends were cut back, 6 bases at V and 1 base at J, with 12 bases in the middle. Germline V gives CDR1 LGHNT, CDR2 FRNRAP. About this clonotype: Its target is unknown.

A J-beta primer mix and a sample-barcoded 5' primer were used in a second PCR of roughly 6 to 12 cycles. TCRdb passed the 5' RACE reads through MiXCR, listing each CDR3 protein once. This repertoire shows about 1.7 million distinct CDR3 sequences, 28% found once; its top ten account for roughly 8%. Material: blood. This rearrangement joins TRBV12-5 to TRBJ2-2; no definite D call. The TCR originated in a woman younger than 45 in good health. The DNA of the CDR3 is TGTGCTAGTGGACGTTTGTCTGGGAACACCGGGGAGCTGTTTTTT. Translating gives CASGRLSGNTGELFF.